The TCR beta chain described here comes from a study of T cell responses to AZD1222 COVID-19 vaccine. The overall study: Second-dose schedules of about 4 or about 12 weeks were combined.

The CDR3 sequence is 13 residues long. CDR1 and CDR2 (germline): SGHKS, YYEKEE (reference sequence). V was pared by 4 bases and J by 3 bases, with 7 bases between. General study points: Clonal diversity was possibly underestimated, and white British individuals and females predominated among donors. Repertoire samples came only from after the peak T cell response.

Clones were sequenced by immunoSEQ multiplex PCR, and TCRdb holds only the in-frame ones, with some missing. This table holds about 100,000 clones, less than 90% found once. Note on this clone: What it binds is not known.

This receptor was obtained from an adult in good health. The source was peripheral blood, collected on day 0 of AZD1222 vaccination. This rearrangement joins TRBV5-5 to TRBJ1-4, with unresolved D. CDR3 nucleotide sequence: TGTGCCAGCAGCGTCACACCTAATGAAAAACTGTTTTTT. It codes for CASSVTPNEKLFF.